These T cell receptor beta chains were read from a single sample in a study of STAT3 mutations in large granular lymphocyte leukemia. The method was immunoSEQ multiplex PCR; TCRdb's version includes in-frame clones alone and lacks a portion of them. This table holds about 10,000 clones, nearly 90% found once. Sequencing used peripheral blood mononuclear cells. These TCRs come from a man aged 55-75 years with T-cell large granular lymphocyte leukemia. Some clones in this sample may be carry-over from other donors' samples. CDR3s include the opening cysteine and the closing phenylalanine or tryptophan. A D gene is named only where the DNA matches it firmly. Size is omitted from some rows. Given values are once, few, many or a class for expanded clones.

TRBV5-4	once	.	TRBJ2-2	CASRDTSNTGELFF	TGTGCCAGCCGGGACACCTCGAACACCGGGGAGCTGTTTTTT
TRBV1	once	.	TRBJ1-5	CTSSQEEWSGLDNQPQHF	TGCACCAGCAGCCAAGAGGAGTGGTCAGGGCTCGACAATCAGCCCCAGCATTTT
TRBV5-1	.	.	TRBJ2-5	CASSLRTSPGETQYF	TGCGCCAGCAGCTTAAGGACGAGTCCTGGGGAGACCCAGTACTTC
TRBV29-1	.	.	TRBJ2-7	CSVGPGALRGEQYF	TGCAGCGTCGGACCGGGGGCTTTAAGGGGGGAGCAGTACTTC
TRBV19	.	.	TRBJ2-7	CASSIWRQGGNEQYF	TGTGCCAGTAGTATTTGGCGGCAGGGAGGCAACGAGCAGTACTTC
TRBV5-1	few	TRBD1	TRBJ1-1	CASSAGTASEAFF	TGCGCCAGCAGCGCAGGGACAGCGTCTGAAGCTTTCTTT
TRBV29-1	.	TRBD1	TRBJ1-2	CSVSTGVGYGYTF	TGCAGCGTTTCGACAGGGGTAGGCTATGGCTACACCTTC
TRBV11-2	.	TRBD1	TRBJ1-2	CASSLEQGLDGYTF	TGTGCCAGCAGCTTAGAACAGGGGTTAGATGGCTACACCTTC
TRBV7-6	.	.	TRBJ2-5	CASSNRVQETQYF	TGTGCCAGCAGCAACAGGGTCCAAGAGACCCAGTACTTC
TRBV7-3	.	.	TRBJ1-4	CASSSITNEKLFF	TGTGCCAGCAGCTCGATAACTAATGAAAAACTGTTTTTT
TRBV19	.	.	TRBJ1-5	CASSISGLSNQPQHF	TGTGCCAGTAGTATCTCGGGTCTGAGCAATCAGCCCCAGCATTTT
TRBV7-3	few	.	TRBJ2-2	CASSSFQGLTGELFF	TGTGCCAGCAGCTCGTTTCAAGGGTTAACCGGGGAGCTGTTTTTT
TRBV5-6	.	TRBD2	TRBJ2-7	CASSGGLAGFHEQYF	TGTGCCAGCAGCGGGGGACTAGCGGGATTCCACGAGCAGTACTTC
TRBV18	few	.	TRBJ1-1	CASSDLPNTEAFF	TGTGCCAGCTCAGACCTCCCGAACACTGAAGCTTTCTTT
TRBV2	.	.	TRBJ1-5	CATRRDSNQPQHF	TGTGCCACTAGACGGGACAGCAATCAGCCCCAGCATTTT
TRBV18	.	.	TRBJ1-5	CASSPTGTNDFQPQHF	TGTGCCAGCTCACCAACCGGGACCAACGACTTTCAGCCCCAGCATTTT
TRBV7-9	.	.	TRBJ2-3	CASSLYEGGTQYF	TGTGCCAGCAGCTTATATGAGGGTGGTACGCAGTATTTT
TRBV7-2	.	TRBD1	TRBJ2-7	CASSLDRSYEQYF	TGTGCCAGCAGCTTGGACAGGTCCTACGAGCAGTACTTC
TRBV28	.	TRBD2	TRBJ2-7	CASSFGGSYEQYF	TGTGCCAGCAGTTTTGGCGGGAGCTACGAGCAGTACTTC
TRBV18	.	.	TRBJ1-1	CASSPELGITEAFF	TGTGCCAGCTCACCAGAGCTAGGGATCACTGAAGCTTTCTTT
TRBV7-9	.	TRBD1	TRBJ2-7	CASSSGQVSYEQYF	TGTGCCAGCAGCTCCGGACAGGTTTCCTACGAGCAGTACTTC
TRBV7-9	.	TRBD1	TRBJ2-1	CASSSYRGRVYNEQFF	TGTGCCAGCAGCTCTTACAGGGGGCGGGTGTACAATGAGCAGTTCTTC
TRBV7-6	.	.	TRBJ1-1	CASSLKVNTEAFF	TGTGCCAGCAGCTTAAAGGTGAACACTGAAGCTTTCTTT
TRBV29-1	.	.	TRBJ2-2	CSVDNGLNTGELFF	TGCAGCGTTGATAACGGCCTGAACACCGGGGAGCTGTTTTTT
TRBV6-5	.	TRBD1	TRBJ2-7	CASSRTGEGEQYF	TGTGCCAGCAGCCGGACAGGGGAGGGAGAGCAGTACTTC
TRBV5-8	.	.	TRBJ2-2	CASSRGTGELFF	TGTGCCAGCAGCCGGGGGACCGGGGAGCTGTTTTTT
TRBV28	.	.	TRBJ2-7	CASSYPPAPHEQYF	TGTGCCAGCAGTTACCCCCCGGCCCCCCACGAGCAGTACTTC
TRBV19	.	.	TRBJ1-1	CASSPQAMNTEAFF	TGTGCCAGTAGTCCCCAGGCCATGAACACTGAAGCTTTCTTT
TRBV30	.	TRBD1	TRBJ2-7	CAWSVGTGGDEQYF	TGTGCCTGGAGTGTCGGGACAGGGGGCGACGAGCAGTACTTC
TRBV25-1	.	.	TRBJ2-2	CASSDFFAGELFF	TGTGCCAGCAGTGATTTCTTTGCCGGGGAGCTGTTTTTT
TRBV5-1	.	TRBD2	TRBJ2-5	CASSLSTSGSSETQYF	TGCGCCAGCAGCTTGTCGACTAGCGGGAGTTCGGAGACCCAGTACTTC
TRBV30	.	.	TRBJ2-7	CAWMGLSGRTYEQYF	TGTGCCTGGATGGGTTTGTCAGGACGTACCTACGAGCAGTACTTC
TRBV25-1	.	.	TRBJ2-2	CASNTQGRTGELFF	TGTGCCAGCAATACCCAGGGCCGGACCGGGGAGCTGTTTTTT
TRBV7-9	.	.	TRBJ2-5	CASSLARTLQETQYF	TGTGCCAGCAGCTTAGCGAGGACACTCCAAGAGACCCAGTACTTC
TRBV5-1	.	.	TRBJ2-3	CASSYMGPADTQYF	TGCGCCAGCAGCTACATGGGACCTGCAGATACGCAGTATTTT
TRBV5-1	.	TRBD1	TRBJ1-1	CASSAGTGRTEAFF	TGCGCCAGCAGCGCAGGGACAGGCCGCACTGAAGCTTTCTTT
TRBV5-8	.	.	TRBJ1-5	CASSFGGNQPQHF	TGTGCCAGCAGCTTTGGGGGGAATCAGCCCCAGCATTTT
TRBV6-5	.	.	TRBJ1-2	CASCKSGRVNYGYTF	TGTGCCAGCTGCAAAAGCGGGCGAGTTAACTATGGCTACACCTTC
TRBV19	.	.	TRBJ2-7	CASSGRTEPSYEQYF	TGTGCCAGTAGTGGGAGGACAGAACCTTCCTACGAGCAGTACTTC
TRBV19	.	.	TRBJ2-5	CASSIDRRQETQYF	TGTGCCAGTAGTATAGACAGGCGCCAAGAGACCCAGTACTTC
TRBV27	once	TRBD1	TRBJ1-2	CASSLMGTDYGYTF	TGTGCCAGCAGTTTAATGGGGACAGACTATGGCTACACCTTC